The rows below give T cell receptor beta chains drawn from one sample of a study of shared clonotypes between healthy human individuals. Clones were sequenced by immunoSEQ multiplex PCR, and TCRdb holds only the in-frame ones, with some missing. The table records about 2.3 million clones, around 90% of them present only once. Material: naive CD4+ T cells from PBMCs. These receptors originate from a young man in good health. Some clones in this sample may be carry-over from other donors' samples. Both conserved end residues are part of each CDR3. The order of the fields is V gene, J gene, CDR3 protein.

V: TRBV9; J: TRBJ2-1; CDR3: CASSFGTSGRTGEQFF
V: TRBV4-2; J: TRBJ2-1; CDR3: CASSQGSPAYNEQFF
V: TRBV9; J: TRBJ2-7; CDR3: CASSAGPEGGLEQYF
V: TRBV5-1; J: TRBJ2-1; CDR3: CASRRTGVGDEQFF
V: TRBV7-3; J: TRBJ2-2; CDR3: CASSPGQGRTGELFF
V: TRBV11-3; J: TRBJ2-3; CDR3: CASSLGPDLTDTQYF
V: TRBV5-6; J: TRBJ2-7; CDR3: CASSLNSGTGSYEQYF
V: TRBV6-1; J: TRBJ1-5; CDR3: CASSELGLYQPQHF
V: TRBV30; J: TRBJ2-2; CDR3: CAWSLGPNTGELFF
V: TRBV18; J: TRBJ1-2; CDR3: CASSPPGLNYGYTF
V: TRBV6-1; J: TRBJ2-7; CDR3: CASSEALGLYEQYF
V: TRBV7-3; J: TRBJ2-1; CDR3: CASSERPGVDNEQFF
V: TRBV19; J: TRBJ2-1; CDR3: CASKVRDAYNEQFF
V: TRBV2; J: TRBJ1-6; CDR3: CASSERQGPIYNSPLHF
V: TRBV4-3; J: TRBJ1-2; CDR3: CASSQESKTRYTF
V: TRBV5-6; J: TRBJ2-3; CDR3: CASSVTSGLGTDTQYF
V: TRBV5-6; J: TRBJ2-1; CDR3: CASSLDLYNEQFF
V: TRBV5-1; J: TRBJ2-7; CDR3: CASSDPTGFAYEQYF
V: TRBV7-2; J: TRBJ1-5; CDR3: CASSLENGRQPQHF
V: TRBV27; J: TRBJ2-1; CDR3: CASSLLSLLSGSSDEQFF
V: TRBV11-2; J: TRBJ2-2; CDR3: CASSLGTLVNTGELFF
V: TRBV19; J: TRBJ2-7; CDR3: CASSISLAGGPSYEQYF
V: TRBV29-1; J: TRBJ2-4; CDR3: CSVEDRTRAKNIQYF
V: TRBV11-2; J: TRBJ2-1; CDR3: CASSPFILADSYNEQFF
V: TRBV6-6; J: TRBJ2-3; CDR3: CASSYSRGTDTQYF
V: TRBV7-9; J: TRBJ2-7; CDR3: CASSLRTGTYEQYF
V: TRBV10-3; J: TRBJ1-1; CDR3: CAISEGWGAVRDTEAFF
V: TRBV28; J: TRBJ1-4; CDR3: CASKAQGRTNEKLFF
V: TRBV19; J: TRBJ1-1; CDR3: CASSIGRRGAEAFF
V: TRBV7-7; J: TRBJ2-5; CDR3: CASSIDREQTQYF
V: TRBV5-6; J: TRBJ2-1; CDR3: CASSSWGRLAGRNEQFF
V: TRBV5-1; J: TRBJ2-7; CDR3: CASSLLVGGIAYEQYF
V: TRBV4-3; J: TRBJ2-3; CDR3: CASSQDGAGGTDTQYF
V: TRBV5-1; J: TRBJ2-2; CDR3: CASSWDAGNTGELFF
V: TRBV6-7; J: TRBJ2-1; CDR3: CARPNPRGDEQFF
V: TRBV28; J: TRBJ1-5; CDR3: CASRKPGQGAKPQHF
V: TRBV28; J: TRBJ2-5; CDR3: CASSLLGREAQETQYF